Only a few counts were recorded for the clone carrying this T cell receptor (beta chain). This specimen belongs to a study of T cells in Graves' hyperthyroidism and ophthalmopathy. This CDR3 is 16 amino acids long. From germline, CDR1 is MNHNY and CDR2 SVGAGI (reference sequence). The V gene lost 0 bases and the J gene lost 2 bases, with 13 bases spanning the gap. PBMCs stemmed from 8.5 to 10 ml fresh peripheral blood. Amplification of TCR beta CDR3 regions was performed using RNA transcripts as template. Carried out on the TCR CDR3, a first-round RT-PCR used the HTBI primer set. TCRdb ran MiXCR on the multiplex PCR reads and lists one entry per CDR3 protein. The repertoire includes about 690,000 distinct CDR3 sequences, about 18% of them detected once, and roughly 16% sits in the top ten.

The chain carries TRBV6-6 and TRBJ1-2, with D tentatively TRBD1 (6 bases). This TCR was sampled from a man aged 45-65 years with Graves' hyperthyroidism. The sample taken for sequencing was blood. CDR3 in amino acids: CASSYSGAGGNYGYTF. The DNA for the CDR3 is TGTGCCAGCAGTTACTCGGGGGCCGGCGGCAACTATGGCTACACCTTC.